This T cell receptor (beta chain) is drawn from a study of blood T cell repertoires in COVID-19. V dropped 4 bases and J dropped 6 bases, with 12 bases sitting between them. Germline-derived CDR1 and CDR2 are SGHNT and YENEEA. This CDR3 has 13 amino acids. TCRdb's table, derived via immunoSEQ multiplex PCR, lists solely in-frame clones and lacks some. The sample has fewer than 350,000 clones; roughly 90% are singletons. This receptor was taken from a man aged 18 to 29 with active or convalescent COVID-19. The chain recombines TRBV11-3 with TRBJ1-1; TRBD1 might be the D (6 bases). The specimen sequenced was peripheral blood. The CDR3 bases are TGTGCCAGCAGCTCCGGGACAATTTCTGAAGCTTTCTTT. Translation: CASSSGTISEAFF. The complete variable domain, with remaining parts taken from reference TRBV11-3 and TRBJ1-1, reads EAGVVQSPRYKIIEKKQPVAFWCNPISGHNTLYWYLQNLGQGPELLIRYENEEAVDDSQLPKDRFSAERLKGVDSTLKIQPAELGDSAVYLCASSSGTISEAFFGQGTRLTVV.